The rows below give T cell receptor beta chains drawn from one sample of a study of beta chain features in type 1 diabetes. The assay was immunoSEQ multiplex PCR, and TCRdb's table has in-frame clones only and misses some. The sample consists of about 650,000 clones, roughly an eighth of them appearing once. Sequencing used naive CD4+ T cells from blood. These receptors were collected from a man aged 25-45 years with type 1 diabetes. Both conserved end residues are part of each CDR3. The D gene is left open where the match is weak. Size tells how often a clone was seen (once, few, many) or the class of an expanded clone, and some rows leave it out.

j_call clone_size d_call v_call cdr3_aa cdr3_nt
TRBJ1-2 few - TRBV19 CASSLLGVGYGYTF TGTGCCAGTAGTCTTTTAGGCGTCGGCTATGGCTACACCTTC
TRBJ2-6 - - TRBV5-1 CATSIGLSSGANVLTF TGCGCCACCTCCATCGGGCTTAGCTCTGGGGCCAACGTCCTGACTTTC
TRBJ1-5 few TRBD1 TRBV30 CAWSTGTGPASQHF TGTGCCTGGAGTACCGGGACAGGGCCCGCCTCTCAGCATTTT
TRBJ1-1 few - TRBV29-1 CSAMSGEAFF TGCAGCGCCATGTCGGGTGAAGCTTTCTTT
TRBJ1-4 few - TRBV2 CASSDSEKLFF TGTGCCAGCAGTGATAGTGAAAAACTGTTTTTT
TRBJ2-7 few TRBD1 TRBV18 CASSQPGQYEQYF TGTGCCAGCTCACAACCGGGACAGTACGAGCAGTACTTC
TRBJ2-1 few TRBD2 TRBV6-5 CASSSESAGLNEQFF TGTGCCAGCAGTTCAGAGTCAGCGGGGTTAAATGAGCAGTTCTTC
TRBJ2-3 few TRBD2 TRBV30 CAWSPLAGATDTQYF TGTGCCTGGAGCCCACTAGCGGGGGCAACAGATACGCAGTATTTT
TRBJ2-7 few TRBD2 TRBV7-2 CASSYRTSGVPYEQYF TGTGCCAGCAGCTACCGGACTAGCGGGGTTCCCTACGAGCAGTACTTC
TRBJ2-1 few - TRBV5-6 CASSLEMVAFEFF TGTGCCAGCAGCTTGGAGATGGTAGCTTTTGAGTTCTTC
TRBJ1-4 - - TRBV5-4 CASSATGPTNEKLFF TGTGCCAGCAGCGCGACTGGCCCAACTAATGAAAAACTGTTTTTT
TRBJ1-6 few - TRBV4-3 CASSQLTGTDNSPLHF TGCGCCAGCAGCCAGCTGACCGGGACGGATAATTCACCCCTCCACTTT
TRBJ2-3 - TRBD1 TRBV7-2 CASSFRQGADTQYF TGTGCCAGCAGTTTTCGGCAGGGGGCAGATACGCAGTATTTT
TRBJ1-2 - TRBD1 TRBV7-8 CASSFGQDYGYTF TGTGCCAGCAGCTTCGGACAGGACTATGGCTACACCTTC
TRBJ1-1 few - TRBV2 CASSTKVNTEAFF TGTGCCAGCAGTACCAAGGTGAACACTGAAGCTTTCTTT
TRBJ2-2 - - TRBV21-1 CASSAWDSNNTGELFF TGTGCCAGCAGCGCCTGGGACAGCAATAACACCGGGGAGCTGTTTTTT
TRBJ2-2 few - TRBV29-1 CSVGPGAGELFF TGCAGCGTTGGCCCAGGGGCCGGGGAGCTGTTTTTT
TRBJ2-7 few - TRBV29-1 CSVEREVGTFYEQYF TGCAGCGTTGAGCGTGAAGTCGGGACATTTTACGAGCAGTACTTC
TRBJ2-3 few TRBD2 TRBV28 CASSPLASGGSFTDTQYF TGTGCCAGCAGTCCCCTGGCTAGCGGGGGGTCTTTCACAGATACGCAGTATTTT
TRBJ2-3 few - TRBV27 CASRIAAATDTQYF TGTGCCAGCAGAATAGCGGCGGCGACAGATACGCAGTATTTT
TRBJ1-2 few TRBD1 TRBV10-3 CAISPPGQAAGYTF TGTGCCATCAGCCCCCCGGGACAGGCTGCTGGCTACACCTTC
TRBJ1-1 - - TRBV2 CASSGTLEAFF TGTGCCAGCAGTGGGACTCTTGAAGCTTTCTTT
TRBJ2-7 - TRBD2 TRBV4-3 CASSPYVASGGAGDEQYF TGCGCCAGCAGCCCATACGTGGCTAGCGGGGGGGCCGGCGACGAGCAGTACTTC
TRBJ2-5 few - TRBV6-5 CASSTGRYQETQYF TGTGCCAGCAGTACTGGACGGTACCAAGAGACCCAGTACTTC
TRBJ2-4 - - TRBV5-1 CASSLDLSGAKNIQYF TGCGCCAGCAGCTTGGATCTTTCGGGGGCCAAAAACATTCAGTACTTC
TRBJ1-6 - TRBD1 TRBV11-3 CASSLETGGDSPLHF TGTGCCAGCAGCTTAGAGACAGGGGGCGATTCACCCCTCCACTTT
TRBJ1-5 few - TRBV29-1 CSVEYQQDQPQHF TGCAGCGTTGAGTACCAGCAAGATCAGCCCCAGCATTTT
TRBJ1-2 - - TRBV29-1 CSVEQVQGDYGYTF TGCAGCGTTGAACAGGTACAGGGTGACTATGGCTACACCTTC
TRBJ2-1 few TRBD2 TRBV7-2 CASSLELAGNNEQFF TGTGCCAGCAGCTTAGAACTAGCGGGGAACAATGAGCAGTTCTTC
TRBJ2-3 - - TRBV7-2 CASSLVAALPGDTQYF TGTGCCAGCAGCTTAGTAGCTGCCTTACCCGGAGATACGCAGTATTTT
TRBJ2-7 few - TRBV7-2 CASSLAVSKTYEQYF TGTGCCAGCAGCTTAGCGGTCAGTAAAACCTACGAGCAGTACTTC
TRBJ2-7 - - TRBV14 CASSQDRSTSSYEQYF TGTGCCAGCAGCCAAGATCGGTCCACGAGCTCCTACGAGCAGTACTTC
TRBJ1-1 few - TRBV5-1 CASSLTDNTEAFF TGCGCCAGCAGTCTGACAGATAACACTGAAGCTTTCTTT
TRBJ1-6 - - TRBV19 CASNEGGNSPLHF TGTGCCAGTAACGAGGGGGGTAATTCACCCCTCCACTTT
TRBJ2-7 few - TRBV29-1 CSAGADSSSYEQYF TGCAGCGCTGGCGCGGACTCAAGCTCCTACGAGCAGTACTTC
TRBJ1-1 few - TRBV6-1 CASSERDGLEAFF TGTGCCAGCAGTGAAAGGGACGGCTTAGAAGCTTTCTTT
TRBJ1-1 - - TRBV5-1 CASTLQGSAGNTEAFF TGCGCCAGCACACTTCAGGGATCGGCGGGAAACACTGAAGCTTTCTTT
TRBJ2-1 - TRBD2 TRBV7-2 CASSLEASGGLEQFF TGTGCCAGCAGCTTAGAGGCTAGCGGGGGGCTAGAGCAGTTCTTC
TRBJ2-1 - TRBD1 TRBV19 CASRLGQGTYNEQFF TGTGCCAGTCGATTGGGACAGGGGACCTACAATGAGCAGTTCTTC
TRBJ1-3 few TRBD1 TRBV18 CASSPQGDGNTIYF TGTGCCAGCTCACCTCAGGGGGATGGAAACACCATATATTTT
TRBJ1-6 few - TRBV27 CASRSPPGRSLHF TGTGCCAGCCGAAGCCCGCCCGGTAGGTCCCTCCACTTT
TRBJ2-5 - - TRBV6-5 CASSSRPAETQYF TGTGCCAGCAGCTCTAGACCTGCGGAGACCCAGTACTTC
TRBJ1-5 few - TRBV6-5 CASSYSSTRDQPQHF TGTGCCAGCAGTTACTCGAGCACAAGGGATCAGCCCCAGCATTTT
TRBJ2-7 - - TRBV6-5 CASSLQRTSYEQYF TGTGCCAGCAGTTTACAGCGGACCTCCTACGAGCAGTACTTC
TRBJ2-7 - - TRBV14 CASSQESWGASYEQYF TGTGCCAGCAGCCAAGAGTCCTGGGGGGCCTCCTACGAGCAGTACTTC
TRBJ1-5 few - TRBV7-9 CASSPTDRNQPQHF TGTGCCAGCAGCCCGACTGATCGCAATCAGCCCCAGCATTTT
TRBJ2-1 - - TRBV18 CASSPDRGADEQFF TGTGCCAGCTCACCAGATCGGGGGGCGGATGAGCAGTTCTTC
TRBJ2-1 few - TRBV10-3 CAISYSGRTHGKEQFF TGTGCCATCAGTTATAGCGGACGGACCCATGGGAAGGAGCAGTTCTTC